This T cell receptor (beta chain) came from a study of blood T cell repertoires in COVID-19. For the study at large: Samples representing acute and convalescent COVID-19 were sourced from the United States, Italy and Spain.

Looked up from germline, CDR1 is PRHDT and CDR2 is FYEKMQ (reference sequence). V lost 2 bases to trimming and J lost 3 bases, with 8 bases between them. The CDR3 has 13 residues. This clone was observed a few times. Sequenced by immunoSEQ multiplex PCR; TCRdb stores in-frame clones only, minus some. Of 150,000 to 250,000 clones listed, 87% were seen once; the top ten hold about 2.3%. Clinical history as reported by participants underpinned cohort assignment. What the recovered Cohort 3 donors had was two negative PCRs, clearance, or symptom resolution. This receptor was identified in a woman in her thirties who had recovered from COVID-19. The chain is built from TRBV13 and TRBJ2-7; D ambiguous. The sequenced sample consisted of PBMCs or T cells enriched from blood (not recorded which). CDR3 bases: TGTGCCAGCAGCTTAAACATGTTCTACGAGCAGTACTTC. Protein: CASSLNMFYEQYF.